The entry below gives a single TCR beta chain sequence along with its context. The data were taken from a study of blood T cell repertoires in COVID-19. Study information: The origin of the acute and convalescent COVID-19 samples was the United States, Italy and Spain. PBMCs, B-cell-depleted T cells, or T cells were the source of the cDNA or gDNA that made up the material.

Between the trimmed V and J ends, which lost 3 bases and 6 bases, there was a span of 9 bases. The CDR3 loop spans 13 amino acids. Germline CDR1 reads MNHEY; CDR2 reads SMNVEV (reference sequence). Original processing methods: Amplified reference gene primers provided the basis for estimating nucleated cell counts. Profiling relied on immunoSEQ multiplex PCR, and the TCRdb table lists in-frame clones only, not all of them. V, J and clone size reflect that table, while D and trimming were determined from the DNA. The sample records under 250,000 clones, just over 85% being singletons. V and J are TRBV27 and TRBJ1-5; D is ambiguous. Sequencing was carried out using peripheral blood. The TCR sequence derives from a man older than 75 with acute or convalescent COVID-19. The CDR3: CASSLGMSQPQHF. The CDR3 DNA reads as TGTGCCAGCAGTTTGGGCATGAGTCAGCCCCAGCATTTT.